What follows are 27 T cell receptor beta chains derived from one specimen sequenced in a study of Graves' ophthalmopathy and Graves' hyperthyroidism. Beta-chain TCR CDR3 regions were amplified from RNA transcripts. Following a first-round RT-PCR that used HTBI primers, a second-round multiplex PCR was carried out. TCRdb re-derived calls from the multiplex PCR reads in MiXCR, one entry per CDR3 protein. Of 500,000 to 800,000 distinct CDR3 sequences listed, under 50% are singletons. Sample: peripheral blood. The receptor source for this set is an adult man with Graves' ophthalmopathy.

The chain joins TRBV2 to TRBJ1-2; D unclear. Trimming removed 9 bases from V and 8 bases from J, with 7 bases in between. Germline V gives CDR1 SNHLY, CDR2 FYNNEI. This CDR3 is 9 amino acids long. CDR3 in amino acids: CARSGGYTF. The CDR3 coding sequence is TGTGCCAGGTCCGGCGGCTACACCTTC. Full variable domain (remainder filled in from reference TRBV2 and TRBJ1-2): EPEVTQTPSHQVTQMGQEVILRCVPISNHLYFYWYRQILGQKVEFLVSFYNNEISEKSEIFDDQFSVERPDGSNFTLKIRSTKLEDSAMYFCARSGGYTFGSGTRLTVV.

Comments on this clonotype: This may be a read error: a much more frequent sequence differs by one nucleotide. The rearrangement uses TRBV19 and TRBJ1-5; a possible D gene is TRBD1 (5 bases). This CDR3 has 12 residues. Germline V gene sequence: CDR1 LNHDA, CDR2 SQIVND (reference sequence). V was pared by 5 bases and J by 7 bases, with 9 bases between. As DNA, the CDR3 is TGTGCCAGTAGTGGGGGGTTACAGCCCCAGCATTTT. This sequence encodes CASSGGLQPQHF.

This clonotype came up many times. The chain recombines TRBV7-6 with TRBJ1-2; D unclear. The germline gives CDR1 SGHVS, CDR2 FNYEAQ. The CDR3 has 16 amino acids. The V end lost 0 bases, the J end lost 4 bases, and 15 bases lay between the germline ends. The CDR3 coding sequence is TGTGCCAGCAGCTTAGCGCCCGACCCCAAGTCCTATGGCTACACCTTC. Residues: CASSLAPDPKSYGYTF.

The genes are TRBV29-1 and TRBJ1-2, with D possibly TRBD1 on 5 matching bases. V lost 3 bases to trimming and J lost 8 bases, with 13 bases between them. The V gene's germline CDR1 is SQVTM and CDR2 ANQGSEA. This CDR3 spans 12 amino acids. The CDR3 DNA follows: TGCAGCGTTGACACCCAGGGTTCCGGCTACACCTTC. Its protein is CSVDTQGSGYTF.

As concerns this clonotype: The conserved closing phenylalanine or tryptophan is absent in this CDR3, likely reflecting a read error. Because the CDR3's place on the DNA is in doubt, the DNA is left out and the CDR3 is given as listed by TCRdb. The V and J genes are TRBV2 and TRBJ1-4; the table's TRBD1 call for D was not verified on the DNA. CDR1 is SNHLY and CDR2 is FYNNEI in the germline V gene. With termini counted, the CDR3 has 10 amino acids. The CDR3 loop reads CASTQTGGGY.

This chain joins TRBV6-6 and TRBJ2-2; tentative D call: TRBD1 (6 bases). V lost 10 bases to trimming and J lost 0 bases, with 12 bases between them. Germline V gives CDR1 MNHNY, CDR2 SVGAGI (reference sequence). The CDR3 length is 14 residues. The CDR3 DNA is TGTGCCACCCAGACAGGCGCGAACACCGGGGAGCTGTTTTTT. Its translation: CATQTGANTGELFF.

J is TRBJ1-2 and V is TRBV4-1; D is ambiguous. Between the trimmed V and J ends, which lost 0 bases and 1 base, there was a span of 15 bases. CDR3 length: 17 amino acids. The germline CDR1 and CDR2 sequences are MGHRA and YSYEKL. This CDR3 is CASSQETRQALNYGYTF. CDR3 nucleotide sequence: TGCGCCAGCAGCCAAGAAACGCGGCAGGCGCTTAACTATGGCTACACCTTC.

The chain links TRBV13 to TRBJ1-2; D not resolved. The CDR3 covers 12 residues. Germline lookup yields CDR1 PRHDT and CDR2 FYEKMQ (reference sequence). The germline V and J ends were trimmed by 4 bases and 7 bases, with 10 bases remaining between them. Written as DNA, the CDR3 is TGTGCCAGCAGCTATACCGGGAGTGGCTACACCTTC. Translation gives CASSYTGSGYTF.

This clonotype has only one observation. This sequence may be a read error, since a much larger clone differs from it by one base. The chain uses TRBV5-1 and TRBJ2-5; tentative D call: TRBD2 (6 bases). The ends were cut back, 7 bases at V and 5 bases at J, with 21 bases in the middle. The germline gives CDR1 SGHRS, CDR2 YFSETQ. The CDR3 is 15 residues long. DNA for the CDR3: TGCGCCAGCGTCCTAGGGACTCTTGTGCGGGAGACCCAGTACTTC. Translating it yields CASVLGTLVRETQYF.

This clonotype has just a few counts. The chain combines TRBV20-1 with TRBJ2-5; maybe TRBD2 (5 bases). Germline V gives CDR1 DFQATT, CDR2 SNEGSKA (reference sequence). Trimming removed 1 base from V and 4 bases from J, with 13 bases in between. The CDR3 is made up of 14 amino acids. The CDR3 loop reads CSARGRRGGETQYF. CDR3 nucleotides: TGCAGTGCTAGAGGCAGACGCGGAGGAGAGACCCAGTACTTC.

Concerning this clonotype itself: A read error may be the cause here, since a much bigger clone is one base away. The chain is built from TRBV10-2 and TRBJ2-7, with 8 bases fitting TRBD1. The CDR3 totals 17 residues. Germline values: CDR1 WSHSY, CDR2 SAAADI. J gave up 4 bases and V 3 bases, and 14 bases lay outside the gene matches. The CDR3 spells CASSDACRDRRAYEQYF. The CDR3 DNA sequence: TGCGCCAGCAGTGATGCTTGCCGGGACAGGAGAGCGTACGAGCAGTACTTC.

This clonotype showed up just a few times. The chain links TRBV20-1 to TRBJ2-7; TRBD1 aligns across 8 bases. This CDR3 region has 12 residues. Germline CDR1 DFQATT, CDR2 SNEGSKA (reference sequence). Trimming at V came to 7 bases and at J to 5 bases, leaving 7 bases not matched to a gene. This chain's CDR3 is CSGTGSGDEQYF. As DNA, the CDR3 is TGCAGTGGGACAGGGTCGGGGGACGAGCAGTACTTC.

At least ten counts were recorded for this clonotype. The rearrangement links TRBV14 to TRBJ2-5; possible D gene TRBD1, 5 bases. The ends were cut back, 1 base at V and 5 bases at J, with 14 bases in the middle. Germline V lookup: CDR1 SGHDN, CDR2 FVKESK. The CDR3 extends over 15 amino acids. As DNA, the CDR3 is TGTGCCAGCAGCCAAGCTGCGTCCCCAGGGGAGACCCAGTACTTC. Residues: CASSQAASPGETQYF.

This clonotype was observed many times. This chain links TRBV2 with TRBJ1-1; D remains unclear. The germline V gene has CDR1 SNHLY and CDR2 FYNNEI. This CDR3 is built from 12 residues. V lost 4 bases and J 9 bases, leaving 12 bases between the germline ends. CDR3 sequence reads: CASSVTTLKAFF. CDR3 in DNA: TGTGCCAGCAGTGTGACCACCCTCAAAGCTTTCTTT.

The chain recombines TRBV29-1 with TRBJ2-3; possible D gene TRBD1, 5 bases. Trimming pared 5 bases from V and 5 bases from J, leaving 14 bases between. The CDR3 covers 13 residues. Germline-derived CDR1 and CDR2 are SQVTM and ANQGSEA. The CDR3 is CSVYLGPQDTQYF. The CDR3 bases are TGCAGCGTTTACTTGGGGCCCCAAGATACGCAGTATTTT.

This clonotype was seen ten or more times. This chain links TRBV19 with TRBJ2-5; no definite D call. CDR3 length: 14 residues. From germline, CDR1 is LNHDA and CDR2 SQIVND (reference sequence). V lost 2 bases to trimming and J lost 5 bases, with 12 bases between them. The CDR3 DNA follows: TGTGCCAGTAGTATACGTTGGCAGAGGGAGACCCAGTACTTC. Translated, it gives CASSIRWQRETQYF.

Details on this clonotype: Mismatch with germline at one junction end may stem from a read error. The chain has TRBV11-2 and TRBJ1-4, with D uncertain. The germline CDR1 and CDR2 sequences are SGHAT and FQNNGV. The CDR3 loop spans 15 amino acids. CDR3 sequence (DNA): TGTGCCAGCAGTTTAGCAAAGGGCTGGGGTGAAAAACTGTTTTTT. Protein sequence: CASSLAKGWGEKLFF. Using reference TRBV11-2 and TRBJ1-4 for the parts outside the CDR3, the full variable domain is EAGVAQSPRYKIIEKRQSVAFWCNPISGHATLYWYQQILGQGPKLLIQFQNNGVVDDSQLPKDRFSAERLKGVDSTLKIQPAKLEDSAVYLCASSLAKGWGEKLFFGSGTQLSVL.

This sequence joins TRBV5-8 and TRBJ2-7, with D tentatively TRBD1 (6 bases). The germline V and J ends were trimmed by 0 bases and 5 bases, with 9 bases remaining between them. There are 13 residues in the CDR3. CDR1 is SGHTS and CDR2 is YDEGEE in the germline V gene. CDR3 sequence: CASSLDRVDEQYF. CDR3 in DNA: TGTGCCAGCAGCTTGGACAGGGTAGACGAGCAGTACTTC.

This clonotype was recorded many times. The gene calls are TRBV3-1 and TRBJ1-1; D is undetermined. V was trimmed by 3 bases and J by 3 bases, leaving 11 bases between them. The CDR3 loop spans 14 amino acids. Germline values: CDR1 LGHDT, CDR2 YNNKEL (reference sequence). The CDR3 nucleotides are TGTGCCAGCAGCCACGGCACGGGCGACACTGAAGCTTTCTTT. Translating it yields CASSHGTGDTEAFF.

J is TRBJ1-2 and V is TRBV10-3, with 10 bases fitting TRBD1. Germline V gene lookup returns CDR1 ENHRY and CDR2 SYGVKD. The J segment lost 12 bases and the V segment lost 8 bases, leaving 18 bases of the junction unmatched. This CDR3 comprises 15 residues. The CDR3 sequence: CAIGYRPGQGSGNTF. CDR3 sequence (DNA): TGTGCCATCGGATACCGACCGGGACAGGGGTCTGGAAACACCTTC.

V is TRBV5-1 and J is TRBJ2-5, with TRBD1 matching over 9 bases. V was clipped by 3 bases and J by 5 bases; unmatched bases: 11. This CDR3 has 16 residues. Germline V lookup: CDR1 SGHRS, CDR2 YFSETQ. The CDR3 sequence is CASSWGTTGGWETQYF. CDR3 coding DNA: TGCGCCAGCAGCTGGGGTACGACAGGGGGATGGGAGACCCAGTACTTC.

This clonotype was detected many times. The chain is built from TRBV20-1 and TRBJ1-1; no clear D. V gave up 0 bases and J gave up 4 bases, with 12 bases separating them. The CDR3 totals 14 residues. Germline CDR1 is DFQATT and CDR2 is SNEGSKA (reference sequence). This CDR3 is CSARDRLRLTEAFF. The CDR3 DNA reads TGCAGTGCTAGAGATCGACTGCGACTCACTGAAGCTTTCTTT.

This clonotype was seen a few times. The chain employs TRBV7-9 and TRBJ2-5; 10 nucleotides line up with TRBD1. V trimming: 3 bases; J trimming: 5 bases; junction bases outside the gene matches: 6. CDR1 is SEHNR and CDR2 is FQNEAQ in the germline V gene (reference sequence). The CDR3 extends over 15 amino acids. CDR3 sequence (DNA): TGTGCCAGCAGCTTGACAGGGGGCGGAGGCGAGACCCAGTACTTC. It codes for CASSLTGGGGETQYF.

This clonotype was observed at least ten times. This rearrangement joins TRBV2 to TRBJ1-4; D is uncertain. V lost 4 bases to trimming and J lost 7 bases, with 10 bases between them. Germline V gene lookup returns CDR1 SNHLY and CDR2 FYNNEI. The CDR3 extends over 13 amino acids. The CDR3 sequence is CASSAQRGEKLFF. CDR3 bases: TGTGCCAGCAGTGCCCAACGGGGTGAAAAACTGTTTTTT.

This clonotype was found a few times. V gene TRBV20-1 combines with J gene TRBJ1-5; D is uncertain. Trimming left V 0 bases short and J 2 bases short, with 14 bases between. Per the germline V gene, CDR1 is DFQATT and CDR2 is SNEGSKA (reference sequence). The CDR3 has 16 amino acids. The CDR3 DNA sequence: TGCAGTGCTAGAGAAAATCTCTTCGTGGGCAATCAGCCCCAGCATTTT. It encodes CSARENLFVGNQPQHF.

This clonotype has a single count. The CDR3 nucleotides are TGTGCCAGCCGAACAGGGGAAACCTACGAGCAGTACTTC. It specifies CASRTGETYEQYF. The chain recombines TRBV24-1 with TRBJ2-7; TRBD1 matches at 7 bases. This CDR3 is built from 13 residues. Germline assignment: CDR1 KGHDR and CDR2 SFDVKD. The V and J ends lost 11 bases and 2 bases, in that order; junction bases with no gene match: 8.

About this clonotype: A much larger clone lies a single base off, so this may be a read error. V gene TRBV20-1 combines with J gene TRBJ1-6; D is unclear. Looked up from germline, CDR1 is DFQATT and CDR2 is SNEGSKA (reference sequence). The CDR3 extends over 13 amino acids. CDR3 region: CCAPSGEGSPLHF. Written as DNA, the CDR3 is TGCTGTGCTCCGAGCGGGGAAGGATCACCCCTCCACTTT.